This TCR beta chain derives from a study of blood T cell repertoires in COVID-19. As for the study in general: Researchers got acute and convalescent COVID-19 samples from the United States, Italy and Spain. Sample material is recorded as cDNA or gDNA derived from T cells, B-cell-depleted T cells, or PBMCs.

As for this clone: The junction does not match germline at one end; this may be a read error.

Per the original data handling: Reference gene primer amplification yielded estimated nucleated cell counts. The data were produced by immunoSEQ multiplex PCR, yet TCRdb's version contains in-frame clones alone and is incomplete. V, J and clone size are those of that table, while D and trimming were read from the DNA. The repertoire holds over 200,000 clones, with around nine tenths as singletons. Germline V lookup: CDR1 MGHDK, CDR2 SYGVNS. CDR3 length equals 11 residues. The source material was peripheral blood. The rearrangement uses TRBV25-1 and TRBJ1-2; D is possibly TRBD1 (5 bases). The TCR comes from a woman aged 55-69 years with acute or convalescent COVID-19. The CDR3 sequence: CASSDLAGWLF. The CDR3 bases are TGTGCCAGCAGTGACCTCGCAGGGTGGTTGTTC.